This T cell receptor (beta chain) was sequenced for a study of beta chain features in type 1 diabetes (dated by TCRdb to the late 2010s). Concerning the study at large: Mean age, gender distribution, total cell number and subset yield were not different between patients and healthy donors. A total of 90 million to 140 million sorted cells were examined across all samples, and RNA yield correlated strongly with the number of cells per subset. The study compared the TCRB repertoires of sorted circulating CD4+ T cell subsets in recently diagnosed type 1 diabetes patients with those in matched healthy donors. Whereas all 30 or so donors provided naive and central memory subsets, regulatory and stem cell-like memory subsets were isolated from just 8 patients and about 8 healthy donors.

Summary of the overall study and its limitations: Fewer insertions and more nucleotide deletions at VDJ recombination sites were observed in patients with type 1 diabetes, implying thymic rearrangement abnormalities. Because cDNA was sequenced instead of genomic DNA, highly expressing activated cells could be over-represented, though the groups showed no difference in activation or CD3 levels. A moderate but significant shortening of TCRB CDR3 length was observed in type 1 diabetes patients in all four CD4+ subsets. PCR might favor shorter templates, but patient and control samples were amplified and corrected together, so any skew would affect both groups equally. Only small numbers of individuals were included in the HLA sub-analyses, which left unresolved whether HLA type had any influence on TCRB rearrangement. Naive, central memory and regulatory TCRB repertoires appeared more similar among patients than among healthy donors.

The High Capacity cDNA Reverse Transcription Kit was used to reverse transcribe all of the isolated RNA, meaning that expressed TCRB transcripts were what got sequenced. Deep immunoSEQ sequencing was applied to naive, central memory and regulatory T cell samples, giving an average of roughly 3.5 million total reads per sample. Sorted cells were lysed in RLT buffer and RNA was extracted with DNase-treated RNeasy Micro or Mini kits, depending on cell number. Each cell subset was processed separately to prevent cross-contamination, with patient and healthy donor samples processed together. The immunoSEQ multiplex PCR was used to amplify TCRB sequences from cDNA, generating 87-bp fragments that spanned the CDR3 region. Sequencing of the amplicons was done on the Illumina HiSeq platform. The authors processed their data as follows. PCR bias was corrected computationally using synthetic template baselines, and reads within Hamming distance 2 were collapsed, with unmergeable singletons discarded. Reads were aligned to IMGT to assign V, D and J genes, CDR3 length, and insertions or deletions at six rearrangement sites. Within each subset, clonotype counts were normalized to the number of sorted cells before true diversity and Gini coefficients were calculated with the tcR R package. The overlap coefficient, calculated on TCRB nucleotide sequences, was used to measure repertoire sharing. Out-of-frame TCRB sequences from naive cells were analyzed as a proxy for the pre-selection repertoire. TCRdb carries this immuneACCESS record with in-frame sequences only. Its versions omit some clonotypes, under half of them owing to an unresolved V gene in the studies checked, with the rest unexplained. Clone size and the V and J calls come from that table; the DNA yielded D and trimming. The sample records about 650,000 clones, around 11% of which are singletons. About 0.11% of the sample comes from the top ten.

Each donor gave one peripheral blood draw, about 110 mL on average, collected into heparinised tubes. Naive, central memory, regulatory and stem cell-like memory CD4+ T cells were sorted on a BD FACSAria II using a panel including CD45RO, CCR7, CD25, CD127, CD95 and CD27. All sorted populations exceeded 98% purity. PBMCs were isolated immediately by Lymphoprep density gradient centrifugation and stained directly without culture. So that batch effects would be minimized, each experiment stained and sorted samples in pairs, pairing one healthy donor with one patient. V has 5 bases trimmed and J has 7 bases trimmed; junction bases matching no gene number 14. CDR1 SGHRS and CDR2 YFSETQ were looked up in the germline V gene. From its cysteine to its phenylalanine, the CDR3 spans 16 amino acids. CDR3 DNA is the only sequence kept; it has 48 bases, read in frame from the first base. As to this clone: The target of this receptor is not known. Qualities for individual bases were not recorded, and no much larger clone is one base off.

Sequencing was carried out using naive CD4+ T cells from blood. Per the publication, the cell subset or site label means: true naive CD4+ T cells. The V gene is TRBV5-1 and the J gene is TRBJ2-2; 7 bases in the junction line up with TRBD1. The TCR comes from a man aged 25-45 years with type 1 diabetes. The CDR3 protein sequence reads: CASRTGIASSHGELFF. Read as DNA, the sequence is TGCGCCAGCAGGACAGGGATCGCATCTTCACACGGGGAGCTGTTTTTT.